The 12 T cell receptor beta chains reported below all come from one sample, sequenced in a study of blood T cell repertoires in COVID-19 (dated by TCRdb to the early 2020s). To prepare the library, the immunoSEQ multiplex PCR assay was applied. TCRdb mirrors the immuneACCESS table, restricted to in-frame sequences. Some clones are absent from its copies; in checked studies, under half trace to an unresolved V gene, and the reason for the others is unknown. Recorded for this sample are under 200,000 clones; around 90% of them occurred a single time. The ten biggest clones cover around 8% of the sample. Source material: PBMCs or T cells enriched from blood (not recorded which). Receptors were obtained from a woman aged 18 to 35 who had recovered from COVID-19.

The rearrangement joins TRBV7-9 to TRBJ1-3; 9 bases fit TRBD1. The germline gives CDR1 SEHNR, CDR2 FQNEAQ (reference sequence). The CDR3 covers 15 residues. The V segment lost 3 bases and the J segment 4 bases; nucleotides outside the gene matches: 4. Here the CDR3 reads CASSFNRGLGNTIYF. CDR3 bases: TGTGCCAGCAGCTTTAACAGGGGGCTCGGAAACACCATATATTTT.

The chain carries TRBV5-1 and TRBJ1-2, with 7 bases identical to TRBD1. The CDR3 sequence is 11 residues long. V lost 4 bases and J lost 12; bases outside the gene matches: 6. Germline assignment: CDR1 SGHRS and CDR2 YFSETQ. CDR3: CASSDDRANTF. The CDR3 coding sequence is TGCGCCAGCAGCGACGACAGGGCAAACACCTTC.

The chain combines TRBV11-2 with TRBJ2-5, with 12 bases lining up with TRBD1. V lost 3 bases and J lost 5; bases outside the gene matches: 4. Germline V lookup: CDR1 SGHAT, CDR2 FQNNGV. This CDR3 has 15 amino acids. The CDR3: CASSFGTGGAETQYF. The DNA of the CDR3 is TGTGCCAGCAGCTTCGGGACAGGGGGCGCGGAGACCCAGTACTTC.

The chain joins TRBV7-8 to TRBJ2-5, with D possibly matching TRBD2 (5 bases). The CDR3 runs to 13 residues. Looked up from germline, CDR1 is SGHVS and CDR2 is FQNEAQ. The V and J ends lost 2 bases and 5 bases respectively, with 9 bases between them. In DNA, the CDR3 is TGTGCCAGCAGCTTATACCCGGGGGAGACCCAGTACTTC. Protein: CASSLYPGETQYF.

This clone has just a few counts. The CDR3: CASSSLPRDRDRTGELFF. The CDR3 coding sequence is TGCGCCAGCAGCTCGTTACCTAGGGACAGGGATCGGACCGGGGAGCTGTTTTTT. The chain couples TRBV5-1 to TRBJ2-2, with 9 bases matching TRBD1. V lost 3 bases and J lost 5; bases outside the gene matches: 14. Germline V CDR1 and CDR2: SGHRS, YFSETQ. This CDR3 is 18 amino acids long.

The chain combines TRBV3-1 (or the pseudogene TRBV3-2) with TRBJ1-2; D ambiguous. From germline, CDR1 is LGHDT and CDR2 YNNKEL (reference sequence). V was cut by 4 bases and J by 4 bases, with 10 bases left in between. The CDR3 loop spans 13 amino acids. CDR3 in amino acids: CASSPESSYGYTF. The CDR3 DNA is TGTGCCAGCAGCCCCGAGAGTTCCTATGGCTACACCTTC.

J is TRBJ2-3 and V is TRBV9, with TRBD2 matching over 9 bases. Per germline, CDR1 SGDLS and CDR2 YYNGEE. This CDR3 has 18 residues. V lost 6 bases and J lost 3; bases outside the gene matches: 17. CDR3 region: CASNLEGVAGAGTDTQYF. CDR3 nucleotides: TGTGCCAGCAACCTTGAGGGGGTAGCGGGGGCGGGTACAGATACGCAGTATTTT.

V gene TRBV6-5 combines with J gene TRBJ1-5; D is uncertain. In germline, CDR1 is MNHEY, CDR2 SVGAGI. CDR3 size: 14 residues. The V gene lost 5 bases and the J gene lost 2 bases, with 10 bases spanning the gap. CDR3 sequence reads: CASSPVSRNQPQHF. CDR3 coding DNA: TGTGCCAGCAGTCCTGTAAGCCGCAATCAGCCCCAGCATTTT.

Points on this clone: This sample includes further DNA sequences coding for the same CDR3. The V and J genes are TRBV6-1 and TRBJ2-5; 11 nucleotides agree with TRBD2. V was clipped by 3 bases and J by 4 bases; unmatched bases: 4. This CDR3 has 15 residues. The germline CDR1 and CDR2 sequences are MNHNS and SASEGT. The CDR3 nucleotides are TGTGCCAGCAGTGATTTAGCGGGGGGGCCAGAGACCCAGTACTTC. It translates to CASSDLAGGPETQYF.

The CDR3 DNA reads TGCGCCAGCAGTGAACAGGTGGTTCTGTTCTTC. This gives the protein CASSEQVVLFF. The rearrangement uses TRBV5-1 and TRBJ2-1, with D maybe TRBD1 (5 bases). Germline V gene data show CDR1 as SGHRS and CDR2 as YFSETQ. Trimming shortened V by 5 bases and J by 15 bases, and 15 bases separated the two germline ends. This CDR3 comprises 11 residues.

V is TRBV27 and J is TRBJ2-1; the D gene is possibly TRBD1 (6 bases). Germline CDR1 is MNHEY and CDR2 is SMNVEV (reference sequence). V lost 6 bases, J lost 7 bases, and 19 bases lay in between. The CDR3 runs 15 residues. CDR3 sequence (DNA): TGTGCCAGCAGCCACCACAGGGAAGTAGGGAATGAGCAGTTCTTC. Translating gives CASSHHREVGNEQFF.

The rearrangement uses TRBV29-1 and TRBJ1-2, with 11 bases lining up with TRBD1. Trimming took 8 bases from V and 4 from J; bases not matched to a gene: 6. Germline CDR1 is SQVTM and CDR2 is ANQGSEA. The CDR3 runs to 13 residues. CDR3 residues: CSIGQGAGYGYTF. Here the CDR3 DNA reads TGCAGCATTGGACAGGGGGCGGGCTATGGCTACACCTTC.